The next 8 T cell receptor beta chains were all read from a single sample in a study of long-term antiretroviral therapy in people with HIV. Version v3.0 of the immunoSEQ assay was performed at survey level. Sequencing used immunoSEQ multiplex PCR; TCRdb keeps in-frame clones, though not all of them. The table lists 20,000 to 25,000 clones, roughly 84% of them singletons. Sequenced material: unsorted PBMCs, taken around 4.3 years after starting antiretroviral therapy. All receptors come from a man aged 30 to 45 with HIV.

This rearrangement joins TRBV7-2 to TRBJ2-3; 9 bases match TRBD2. The length of the CDR3 is 15 residues. In germline, CDR1 is SGHTA, CDR2 FQGNSA. The V and J ends lost 3 bases and 5 bases, in that order; junction bases with no gene match: 6. The CDR3 sequence is CASSFRGGAGDTQYF. The DNA of the CDR3 is TGTGCCAGCAGCTTTCGCGGGGGGGCGGGAGATACGCAGTATTTT.

The chain carries TRBV25-1 and TRBJ2-3; a weak D match, TRBD2 (5 bases). The V end lost 5 bases, the J end lost 5 bases, and 14 bases lay between the germline ends. Looked up from germline, CDR1 is MGHDK and CDR2 is SYGVNS. The CDR3 runs 14 residues. As DNA, the CDR3 is TGTGCCAGCAGTCGGGGAGTTAGTGGAGATACGCAGTATTTT. Encoded protein: CASSRGVSGDTQYF. The full variable domain, with the rest looked up from reference TRBV25-1 and TRBJ2-3, is EADIYQTPRYLVIGTGKKITLECSQTMGHDKMYWYQQDPGMELHLIHYSYGVNSTEKGDLSSESTVSRIRTEHFPLTLESARPSHTSQYLCASSRGVSGDTQYFGPGTRLTVL.

The chain combines TRBV9 with TRBJ1-3; 11 bases are shared with TRBD1. The CDR3 runs 17 residues. Germline V CDR1 and CDR2: SGDLS, YYNGEE. V shed 4 bases, J shed 0 bases, and the junction held 6 bases outside the gene matches. This CDR3 reads CASSPRTGGFSGNTIYF. The CDR3 nucleotides read TGTGCCAGCAGCCCTCGGACAGGGGGCTTCTCTGGAAACACCATATATTTT.

The chain links TRBV5-1 to TRBJ1-2; D is unresolved. Germline CDR1 SGHRS, CDR2 YFSETQ. The CDR3 is 14 amino acids. V was clipped by 2 bases and J by 1 base, with 9 bases between them. Here the CDR3 DNA reads TGCGCCAGCAGCTTCGAACGCCTTAACTATGGCTACACCTTC. Translated, it gives CASSFERLNYGYTF.

V usage is TRBV18 and J usage is TRBJ2-6; D may be TRBD1 (5 bases). With 1 base removed from V and 2 bases from J, the gap between germline ends came to 15 bases. Looked up from germline, CDR1 is KGHSH and CDR2 is LQKENI. The CDR3 is 18 residues long. CDR3 in amino acids: CASSPLAGNSPGANVLTF. As DNA, the CDR3 is TGTGCCAGCTCACCACTCGCAGGGAATTCCCCTGGGGCCAACGTCCTGACTTTC.

This clone was recorded once. This sequence joins TRBV7-6 and TRBJ2-7; 9 bases align to TRBD1. With V trimmed by 1 base and J by 2 bases, 0 bases remained unmatched. CDR3 size: 14 residues. The germline V gene has CDR1 SGHVS and CDR2 FNYEAQ. CDR3 protein: CASSLDRGPYEQYF. The CDR3 coding sequence is TGTGCCAGCAGCTTAGACAGGGGGCCCTACGAGCAGTACTTC.

The J gene is TRBJ2-3, the V gene TRBV5-1; 8 bases line up with TRBD1. V was clipped by 3 bases and J by 0 bases; unmatched bases: 3. This CDR3 region has 15 residues. Germline CDR1 SGHRS, CDR2 YFSETQ. CDR3 in amino acids: CASSSGTGSTDTQYF. The CDR3 DNA reads TGCGCCAGCAGCTCGGGGACAGGTAGCACAGATACGCAGTATTTT.

This chain connects TRBV6-1 to TRBJ1-1, with D unresolved. The CDR3 is 15 amino acids. CDR1 is MNHNS, CDR2 SASEGT, per germline. The V and J ends lost 0 bases and 8 bases respectively, with 16 bases between them. CDR3 protein: CASSEARVTPGEAFF. The CDR3, as DNA: TGTGCCAGCAGTGAAGCGCGTGTGACCCCGGGGGAAGCTTTCTTT.